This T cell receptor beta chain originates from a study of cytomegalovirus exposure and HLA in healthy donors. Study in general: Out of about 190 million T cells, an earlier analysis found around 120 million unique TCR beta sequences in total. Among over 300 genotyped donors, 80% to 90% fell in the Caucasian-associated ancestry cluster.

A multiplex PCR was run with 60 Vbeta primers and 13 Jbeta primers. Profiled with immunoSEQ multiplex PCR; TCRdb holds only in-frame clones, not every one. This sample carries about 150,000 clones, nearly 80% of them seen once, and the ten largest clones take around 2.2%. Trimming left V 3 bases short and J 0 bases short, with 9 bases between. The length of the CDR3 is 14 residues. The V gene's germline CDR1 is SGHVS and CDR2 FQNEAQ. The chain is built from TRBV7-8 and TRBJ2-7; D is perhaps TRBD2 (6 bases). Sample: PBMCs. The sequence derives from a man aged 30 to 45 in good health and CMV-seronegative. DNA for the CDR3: TGTGCCAGCAGCTTTGGAGGGAACTCCTACGAGCAGTACTTC. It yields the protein CASSFGGNSYEQYF.